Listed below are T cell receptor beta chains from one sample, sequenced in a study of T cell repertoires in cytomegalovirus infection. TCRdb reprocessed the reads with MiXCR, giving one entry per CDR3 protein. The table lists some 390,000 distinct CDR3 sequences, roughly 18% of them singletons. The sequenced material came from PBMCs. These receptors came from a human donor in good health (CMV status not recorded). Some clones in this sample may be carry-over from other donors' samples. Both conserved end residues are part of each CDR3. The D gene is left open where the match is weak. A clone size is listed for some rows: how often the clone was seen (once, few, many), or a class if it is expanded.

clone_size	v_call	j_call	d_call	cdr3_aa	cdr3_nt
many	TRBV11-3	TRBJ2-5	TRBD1	CASSKGQGLRETQYF	TGTGCCAGCAGCAAAGGACAGGGTCTAAGGGAGACCCAGTACTTC
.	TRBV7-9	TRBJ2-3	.	CASSPTGAGDTQYF	TGTGCCAGCAGCCCAACGGGAGCAGGAGATACGCAGTATTTT
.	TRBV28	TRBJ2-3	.	CASSTIEITQYF	TGTGCCAGCAGTACCATTGAAATAACGCAGTATTTT
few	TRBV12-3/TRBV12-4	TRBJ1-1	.	CASSLREEAFF	TGTGCCAGCAGTTTAAGGGAAGAAGCTTTCTTT
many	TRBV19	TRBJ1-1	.	CASSSRSMNTEAFF	TGTGCCAGTAGTTCCAGAAGCATGAACACTGAAGCTTTCTTT
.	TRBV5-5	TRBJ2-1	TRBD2	CASSLSSGRGYEQFF	TGTGCCAGCAGCTTGTCTAGCGGGAGAGGCTATGAGCAGTTCTTC
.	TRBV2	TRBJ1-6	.	CASKTRSYNSPLHF	TGTGCCAGCAAGACGCGCTCCTATAATTCACCCCTCCACTTT
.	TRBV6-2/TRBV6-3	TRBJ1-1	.	CASSYSPRGAEAFF	TGTGCCAGCAGTTACTCACCCAGGGGTGCTGAAGCTTTCTTT
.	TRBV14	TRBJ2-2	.	CASSTRDPRSTGELFF	TGTGCCAGCAGCACCCGGGACCCCAGAAGTACCGGGGAGCTGTTTTTT
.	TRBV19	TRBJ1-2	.	CASSAIVGNNYGYTF	TGTGCCAGTAGCGCCATAGTTGGGAACAACTATGGCTACACCTTC
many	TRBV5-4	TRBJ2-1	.	CASSPSGSYNSYNEQFF	TGTGCCAGCAGCCCGTCGGGCAGCTACAATTCCTACAATGAGCAGTTCTTC
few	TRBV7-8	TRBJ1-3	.	CASSPDSHSGNTIYF	TGTGCCAGCAGCCCGGACAGCCACTCTGGAAACACCATATATTTT
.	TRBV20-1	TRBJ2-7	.	CSASLPEAGSYEQYF	TGCAGTGCTAGCCTCCCGGAGGCAGGATCCTACGAGCAGTACTTC
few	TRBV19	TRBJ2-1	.	CASRLTGNSYNEQFF	TGTGCCAGTAGGTTGACCGGGAACTCCTACAATGAGCAGTTCTTC
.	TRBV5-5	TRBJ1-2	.	CASSLDPANGYTF	TGTGCCAGCAGCCTGGACCCAGCGAATGGCTACACCTTC
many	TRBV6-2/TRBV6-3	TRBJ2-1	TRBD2	CASSRTRNEQFF	TGTGCCAGCAGCCGGACTAGGAATGAGCAGTTCTTC
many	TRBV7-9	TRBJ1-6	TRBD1	CASSLVLTGVITPLHF	TGTGCCAGCAGCTTAGTCCTGACAGGGGTAATAACACCCCTCCACTTT
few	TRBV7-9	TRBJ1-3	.	CASSLVAGRKNTIYF	TGTGCCAGCAGCTTAGTGGCAGGCCGAAAAAACACCATATATTTT
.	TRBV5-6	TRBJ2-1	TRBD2	CASSLGGRATYNEQFF	TGTGCCAGCAGCTTGGGCGGGAGGGCCACCTACAATGAGCAGTTCTTC
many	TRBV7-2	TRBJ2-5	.	CASSLNRAETQYF	TGTGCCAGCAGCTTAAACAGGGCAGAGACCCAGTACTTC
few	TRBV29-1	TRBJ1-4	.	CSVETDNEKLFF	TGCAGCGTTGAGACAGATAATGAAAAACTGTTTTTT
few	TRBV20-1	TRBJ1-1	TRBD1	CSARGQIDTEAFF	TGCAGTGCAAGGGGACAGATCGACACTGAAGCTTTCTTT
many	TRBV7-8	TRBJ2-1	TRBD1	CASSLAGQGLYEQFF	TGTGCCAGCAGCTTAGCGGGACAGGGGTTGTATGAGCAGTTCTTC
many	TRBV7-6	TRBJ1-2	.	CASSPSTGTTSHYTF	TGTGCCAGCAGCCCGTCCACTGGTACTACTTCTCACTACACCTTC
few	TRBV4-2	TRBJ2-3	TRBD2	CASSQDRGGSNTQYF	TGTGCCAGCAGCCAAGACCGGGGGGGCTCAAATACGCAGTATTTT
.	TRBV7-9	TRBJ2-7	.	CASSLSNRDYEQYF	TGTGCCAGCAGCTTGAGCAACAGGGACTACGAGCAGTACTTC
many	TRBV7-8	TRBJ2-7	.	CASSSPRGGYEQYF	TGTGCCAGCAGCTCTCCCAGGGGTGGCTACGAGCAGTACTTC
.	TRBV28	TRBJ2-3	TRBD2	CASSAPRGGADSTDTQYF	TGTGCCAGCAGTGCTCCGCGCGGGGGGGCCGACAGCACAGATACGCAGTATTTT
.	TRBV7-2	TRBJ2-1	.	CASSLVVGWDYNEQFF	TGTGCCAGCAGCTTAGTGGTAGGCTGGGACTACAATGAGCAGTTCTTC
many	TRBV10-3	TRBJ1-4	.	CAISEAGTSNEKLFF	TGTGCCATCAGTGAGGCGGGGACAAGTAATGAAAAACTGTTTTTT
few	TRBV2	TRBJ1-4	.	CASRKQGMDEKLFF	TGTGCCAGCAGGAAACAGGGAATGGATGAAAAACTGTTTTTT
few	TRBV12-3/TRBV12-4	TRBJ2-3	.	CASSSGSTDTQYF	TGTGCCAGCAGTAGCGGAAGCACAGATACGCAGTATTTT
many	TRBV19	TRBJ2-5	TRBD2	CASSKGLAGGQETQYF	TGTGCCAGTAGTAAAGGACTAGCGGGAGGGCAAGAGACCCAGTACTTC
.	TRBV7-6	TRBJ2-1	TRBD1	CASSLRDRDNEQFF	TGTGCCAGCAGCTTAAGGGACAGGGACAATGAGCAGTTCTTC
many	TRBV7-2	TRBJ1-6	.	CASSSAYRDSPLHF	TGTGCCAGCAGCTCCGCTTACCGGGATTCACCCCTCCACTTT
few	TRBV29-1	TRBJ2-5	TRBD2	CSALGGGTATQYF	TGCAGCGCCCTCGGGGGGGGCACCGCGACCCAGTACTTC
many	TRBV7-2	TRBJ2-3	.	CASSTRRSSTDTQYF	TGTGCCAGCAGCACCCGCCGGAGTAGCACAGATACGCAGTATTTT
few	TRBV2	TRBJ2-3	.	CASSDSDTQYF	TGTGCCAGCAGTGACTCAGATACGCAGTATTTT